The T cell receptor beta chain under discussion was sequenced for a study of regulatory T cells in long-lasting Graves disease. Across the study: The definition of persistent Graves' disease was over 5 years of antithyroid drugs with positive TSH receptor antibodies.

In its sample, this clonotype was seen many times. Its antigen remains unidentified. Building the TCR beta libraries relied on iRepertoire HTBI primers, and CDR3 regions underwent Arm-PCR. MiXCR, run by TCRdb on the multiplex PCR reads, gives a single entry per CDR3 protein. The data show about 460,000 distinct CDR3 sequences, about 22% seen once. Study outcomes and limitations: Accuracy was perhaps lowered by the small sample size.

CDR3 size: 20 residues. V trimming: 0 bases; J trimming: 2 bases; junction bases outside the gene matches: 12. Germline V CDR1 and CDR2: SGHTA, FQGNSA. Stated time point: persistent/refractory GD, antithyroid drugs over 5 years with positive TRAb. PBMC RNA served as the TCR library source. The specimen was peripheral blood mononuclear cells (PBMCs), collected when the disease was refractory, from a patient treated with antithyroid drugs. The receptor's source is a female donor with Graves disease. The rearrangement links TRBV7-2 to TRBJ2-7, with 14 positions matching TRBD2. DNA of the CDR3: TGTGCCAGCAGCTTAGCGCCGGGACTAGCGGGAGTCGTGGGGGCCTACGAGCAGTACTTC. Protein: CASSLAPGLAGVVGAYEQYF.